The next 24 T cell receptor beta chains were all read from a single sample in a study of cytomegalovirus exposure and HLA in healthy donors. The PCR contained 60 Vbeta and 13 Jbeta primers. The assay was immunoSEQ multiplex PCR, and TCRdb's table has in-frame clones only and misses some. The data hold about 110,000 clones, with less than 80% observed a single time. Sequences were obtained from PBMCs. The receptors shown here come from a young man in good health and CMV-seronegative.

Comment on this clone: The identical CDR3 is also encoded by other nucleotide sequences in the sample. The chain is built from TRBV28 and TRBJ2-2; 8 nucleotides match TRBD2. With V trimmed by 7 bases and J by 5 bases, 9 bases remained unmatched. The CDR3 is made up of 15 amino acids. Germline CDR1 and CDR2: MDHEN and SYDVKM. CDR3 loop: CASKNRGGLTGELFF. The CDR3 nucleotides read TGTGCCAGCAAAAATCGGGGGGGTCTTACCGGGGAGCTGTTTTTT.

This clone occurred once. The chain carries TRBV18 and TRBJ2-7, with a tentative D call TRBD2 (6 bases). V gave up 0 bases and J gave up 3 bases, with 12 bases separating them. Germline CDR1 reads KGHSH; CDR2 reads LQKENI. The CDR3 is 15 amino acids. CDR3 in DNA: TGTGCCAGCTCACCACCGGGGCGGGGCAGCTACGAGCAGTACTTC. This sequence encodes CASSPPGRGSYEQYF.

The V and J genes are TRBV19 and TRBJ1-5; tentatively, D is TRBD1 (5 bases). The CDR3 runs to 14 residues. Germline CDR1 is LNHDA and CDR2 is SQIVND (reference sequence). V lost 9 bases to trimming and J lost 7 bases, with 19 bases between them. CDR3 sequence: CASRHRGDGQPQHF. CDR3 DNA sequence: TGTGCCAGCCGACATCGGGGGGATGGCCAGCCCCAGCATTTT.

The CDR3 reads CASSLGGQNYEQYF. In nucleotides, the CDR3 is TGCGCCAGCAGCTTGGGAGGGCAGAACTACGAGCAGTACTTC. The V gene is TRBV5-1, the J gene TRBJ2-7; a possible D gene is TRBD2 (5 bases). Germline V gene lookup returns CDR1 SGHRS and CDR2 YFSETQ. The CDR3 has 14 amino acids. V was pared by 0 bases and J by 3 bases, with 10 bases between.

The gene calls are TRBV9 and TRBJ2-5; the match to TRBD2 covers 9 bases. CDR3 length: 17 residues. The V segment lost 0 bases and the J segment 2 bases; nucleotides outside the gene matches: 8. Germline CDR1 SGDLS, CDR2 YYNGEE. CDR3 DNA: TGTGCCAGCAGCGTAGGCGTTAGCGGGAGCATTCAAGAGACCCAGTACTTC. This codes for CASSVGVSGSIQETQYF.

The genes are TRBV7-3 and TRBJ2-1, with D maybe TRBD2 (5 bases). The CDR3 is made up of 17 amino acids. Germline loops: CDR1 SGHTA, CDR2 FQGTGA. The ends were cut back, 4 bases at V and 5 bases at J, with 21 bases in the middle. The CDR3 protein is CASSYGRGRVGDNEQFF. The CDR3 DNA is TGTGCCAGCAGCTACGGCCGGGGTCGGGTTGGGGACAATGAGCAGTTCTTC.

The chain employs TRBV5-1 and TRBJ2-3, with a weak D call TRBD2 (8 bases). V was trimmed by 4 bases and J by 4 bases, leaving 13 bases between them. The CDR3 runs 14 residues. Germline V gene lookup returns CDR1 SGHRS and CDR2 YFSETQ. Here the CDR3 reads CASSPGGGADTQYF. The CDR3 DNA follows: TGCGCCAGCAGCCCGGGAGGGGGCGCAGATACGCAGTATTTT. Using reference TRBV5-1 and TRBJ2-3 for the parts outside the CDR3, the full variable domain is KAGVTQTPRYLIKTRGQQVTLSCSPISGHRSVSWYQQTPGQGLQFLFEYFSETQRNKGNFPGRFSGRQFSNSRSEMNVSTLELGDSALYLCASSPGGGADTQYFGPGTRLTVL.

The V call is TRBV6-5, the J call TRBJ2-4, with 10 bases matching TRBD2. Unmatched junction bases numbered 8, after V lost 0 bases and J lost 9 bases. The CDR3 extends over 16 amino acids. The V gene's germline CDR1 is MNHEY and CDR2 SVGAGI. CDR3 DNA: TGTGCCAGCAGTTACTCCGAGCGGGGGGGTGCGAGCATTCAGTACTTC. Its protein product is CASSYSERGGASIQYF.

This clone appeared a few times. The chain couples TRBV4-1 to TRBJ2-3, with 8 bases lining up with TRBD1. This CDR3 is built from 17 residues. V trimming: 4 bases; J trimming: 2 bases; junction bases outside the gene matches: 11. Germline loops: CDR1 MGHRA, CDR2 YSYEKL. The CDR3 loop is CASSRLAGTGNTDTQYF. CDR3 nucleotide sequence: TGCGCCAGCAGCCGCCTAGCCGGGACAGGAAACACAGATACGCAGTATTTT.

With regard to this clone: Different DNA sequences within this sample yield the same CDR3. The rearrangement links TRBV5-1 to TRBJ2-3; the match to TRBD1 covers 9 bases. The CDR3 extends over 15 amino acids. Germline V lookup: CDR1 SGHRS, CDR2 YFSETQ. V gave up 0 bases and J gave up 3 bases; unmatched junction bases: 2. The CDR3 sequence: CASSLEGQGTDTQYF. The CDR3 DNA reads TGCGCCAGCAGCTTGGAGGGACAGGGTACAGATACGCAGTATTTT.

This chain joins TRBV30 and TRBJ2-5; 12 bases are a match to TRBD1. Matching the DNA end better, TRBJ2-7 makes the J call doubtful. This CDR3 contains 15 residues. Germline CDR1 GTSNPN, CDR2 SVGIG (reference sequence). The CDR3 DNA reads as TGTGCCTGGGACCGCCGGGACAGGGGGCCCTACGAGCAGTACTTC. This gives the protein CAWDRRDRGPYEQYF.

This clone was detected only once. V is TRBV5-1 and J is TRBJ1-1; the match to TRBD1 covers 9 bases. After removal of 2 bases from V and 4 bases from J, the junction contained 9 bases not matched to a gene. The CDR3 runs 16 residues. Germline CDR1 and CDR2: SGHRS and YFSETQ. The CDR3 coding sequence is TGCGCCAGCAGCTTAACAGGGGGCGCGGTGACCACTGAAGCTTTCTTT. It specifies CASSLTGGAVTTEAFF.

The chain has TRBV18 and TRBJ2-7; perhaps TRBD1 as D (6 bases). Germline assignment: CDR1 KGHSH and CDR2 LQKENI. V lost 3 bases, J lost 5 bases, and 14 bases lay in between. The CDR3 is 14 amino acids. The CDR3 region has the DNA TGTGCCAGCTCACCCTGGGACAAGAGGGACGAGCAGTACTTC. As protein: CASSPWDKRDEQYF. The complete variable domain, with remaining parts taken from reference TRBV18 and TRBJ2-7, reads NAGVMQNPRHLVRRRGQEARLRCSPMKGHSHVYWYRQLPEEGLKFMVYLQKENIIDESGMPKERFSAEFPKEGPSILRIQQVVRGDSAAYFCASSPWDKRDEQYFGPGTRLTVT.

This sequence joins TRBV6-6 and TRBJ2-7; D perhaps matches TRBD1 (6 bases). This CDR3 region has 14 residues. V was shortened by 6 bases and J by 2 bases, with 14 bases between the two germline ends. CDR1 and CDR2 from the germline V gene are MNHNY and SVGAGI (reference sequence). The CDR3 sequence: CASRWDTNAYEQYF. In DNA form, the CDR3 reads TGTGCCAGCAGATGGGACACCAATGCCTACGAGCAGTACTTC.

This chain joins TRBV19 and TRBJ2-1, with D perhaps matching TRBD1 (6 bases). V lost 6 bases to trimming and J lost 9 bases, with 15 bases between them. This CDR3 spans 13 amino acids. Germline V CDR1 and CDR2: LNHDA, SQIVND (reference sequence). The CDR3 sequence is CASSITGSPEQFF. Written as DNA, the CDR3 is TGTGCCAGTAGCATAACAGGGTCTCCTGAGCAGTTCTTC.

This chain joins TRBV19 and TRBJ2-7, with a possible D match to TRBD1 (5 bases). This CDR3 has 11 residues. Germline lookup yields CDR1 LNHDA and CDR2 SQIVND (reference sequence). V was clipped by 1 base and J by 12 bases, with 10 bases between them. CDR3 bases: TGTGCCAGTAGTATAGGGGCAGGGATGTACTTC. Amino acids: CASSIGAGMYF.

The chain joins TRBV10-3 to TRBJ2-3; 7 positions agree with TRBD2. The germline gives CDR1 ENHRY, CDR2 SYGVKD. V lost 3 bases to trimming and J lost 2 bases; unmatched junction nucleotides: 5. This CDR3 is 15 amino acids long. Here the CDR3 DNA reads TGTGCCATCAGTGATCGGGAGGCGAACACAGATACGCAGTATTTT. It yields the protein CAISDREANTDTQYF.

The CDR3 is CASSSRGSYQETQYF. CDR3 DNA: TGCGCCAGCAGTAGTCGGGGATCGTACCAAGAGACCCAGTACTTC. The chain is built from TRBV5-1 and TRBJ2-5, with D possibly TRBD2 on 5 matching bases. Germline V gene data show CDR1 as SGHRS and CDR2 as YFSETQ. CDR3 length: 15 residues. Deletions cut 5 bases from V and 0 bases from J, with 14 bases between.

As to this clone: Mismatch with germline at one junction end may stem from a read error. Written as DNA, the CDR3 is TGCAGCGTATCACCGGGACTAGCCCCTGGCCGCCCCGACACAGACACGCAGTATTTT. This translates into CSVSPGLAPGRPDTDTQYF. The chain is built from TRBV29-1 and TRBJ2-3, with 9 bases lining up with TRBD2. The CDR3 has 19 residues. Looked up from germline, CDR1 is SQVTM and CDR2 is ANQGSEA.

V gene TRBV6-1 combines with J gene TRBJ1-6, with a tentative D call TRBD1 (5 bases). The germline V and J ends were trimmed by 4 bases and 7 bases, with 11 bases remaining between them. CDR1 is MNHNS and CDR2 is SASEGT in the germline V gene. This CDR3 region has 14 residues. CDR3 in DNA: TGTGCCAGCAGTGCGACAGAGTTGAATTCACCCCTCCACTTT. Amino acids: CASSATELNSPLHF.

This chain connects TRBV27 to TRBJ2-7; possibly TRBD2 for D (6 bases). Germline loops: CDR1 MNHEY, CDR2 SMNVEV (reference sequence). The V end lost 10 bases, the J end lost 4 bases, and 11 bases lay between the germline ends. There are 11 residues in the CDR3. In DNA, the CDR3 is TGTGCCACAGGGAGGTATTACGAGCAGTACTTC. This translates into CATGRYYEQYF.

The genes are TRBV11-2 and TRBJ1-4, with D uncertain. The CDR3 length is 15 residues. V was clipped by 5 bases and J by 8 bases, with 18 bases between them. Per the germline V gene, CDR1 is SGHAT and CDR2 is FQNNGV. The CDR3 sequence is CASSQREYGVEKLFF. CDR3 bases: TGTGCCAGCAGCCAGAGGGAATATGGGGTCGAAAAACTGTTTTTT.

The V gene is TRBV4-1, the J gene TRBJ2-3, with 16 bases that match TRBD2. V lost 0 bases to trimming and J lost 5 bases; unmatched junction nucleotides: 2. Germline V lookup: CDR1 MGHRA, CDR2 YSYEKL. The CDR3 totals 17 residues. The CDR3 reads CASSQEGLAGGQDTQYF. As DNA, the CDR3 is TGCGCCAGCAGCCAAGAGGGACTAGCGGGGGGGCAAGATACGCAGTATTTT.

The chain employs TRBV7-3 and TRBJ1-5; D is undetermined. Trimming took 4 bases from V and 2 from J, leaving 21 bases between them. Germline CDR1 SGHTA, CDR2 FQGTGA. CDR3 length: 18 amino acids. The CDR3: CASSCHDIGKCRNQPQHF. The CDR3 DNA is TGTGCCAGCAGCTGTCATGACATTGGCAAATGTCGCAATCAGCCCCAGCATTTT.